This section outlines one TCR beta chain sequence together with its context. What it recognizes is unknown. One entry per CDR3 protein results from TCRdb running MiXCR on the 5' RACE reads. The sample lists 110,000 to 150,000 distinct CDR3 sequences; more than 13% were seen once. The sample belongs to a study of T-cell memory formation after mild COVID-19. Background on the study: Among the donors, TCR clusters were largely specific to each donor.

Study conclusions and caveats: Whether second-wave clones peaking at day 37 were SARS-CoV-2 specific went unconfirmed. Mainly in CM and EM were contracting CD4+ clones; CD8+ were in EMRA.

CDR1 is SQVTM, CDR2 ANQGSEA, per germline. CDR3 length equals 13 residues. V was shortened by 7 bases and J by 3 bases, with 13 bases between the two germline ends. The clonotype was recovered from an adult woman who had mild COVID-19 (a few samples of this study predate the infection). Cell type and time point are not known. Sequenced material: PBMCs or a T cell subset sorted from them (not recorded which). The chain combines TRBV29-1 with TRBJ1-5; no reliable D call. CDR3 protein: CSGTAGYNQPQHF. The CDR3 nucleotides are TGCAGCGGAACAGCGGGCTACAATCAGCCCCAGCATTTT.